The TCR beta chain described here comes from a study of T cells in Graves' hyperthyroidism and ophthalmopathy. This clonotype was counted a few times. The junction shows a germline mismatch at one end, possibly a read error. CDR3 length: 17 residues. Germline lookup yields CDR1 SGHAT and CDR2 FQNNGV. What was amplified from RNA transcripts were TCR beta CDR3 regions. In the first-round RT-PCR of the TCR CDR3, the HTBI primer set was used. One entry per CDR3 protein results from TCRdb running MiXCR on the multiplex PCR reads. The sample holds more than 300,000 distinct CDR3 sequences; approximately 15% are singletons and the top ten take around 10%.

Sequenced material: blood. The chain employs TRBV11-2 and TRBJ2-3, with 13 positions matching TRBD2. The TCR sequence derives from an older woman with Graves' hyperthyroidism. CDR3 sequence: CASSPHTTSGRSDTQYF. For the CDR3, the DNA is TGCGCCAGCAGCCCCCACACGACTAGCGGGAGGTCAGATACGCAGTATTTT. Supplemented by reference TRBV11-2 and TRBJ2-3, the full variable domain reads EAGVAQSPRYKIIEKRQSVAFWCNPISGHATLYWYQQILGQGPKLLIQFQNNGVVDDSQLPKDRFSAERLKGVDSTLKIQPAKLEDSAVYLCASSPHTTSGRSDTQYFGPGTRLTVL.